The source of this T cell receptor beta chain is a study of blood T cell repertoires in COVID-19. About the research overall: Whether acute or convalescent, the COVID-19 samples came from the United States, Italy and Spain. T cells, B-cell-depleted T cells, or PBMCs supplied cDNA or gDNA.

As originally analysed: Amplification of reference gene primers was used by the study to estimate nucleated cell counts. Some clones are missing from TCRdb's copy, which holds only in-frame ones; the method was immunoSEQ multiplex PCR. V and J calls and clone size are copied from that table; D and trimming were computed from the DNA. Among about 62,000 clones listed, 75% to 90% were seen once. The Seattle patients, enrolled during active infection, were followed longitudinally. The CDR3 extends over 13 amino acids. Germline V gene lookup returns CDR1 MGHRA and CDR2 YSYEKL. V shed 2 bases and J shed 14 bases, with 18 bases lying between them.

This TCR came from a woman aged 55-69 years with COVID-19, enrolled during active disease. The rearrangement links TRBV4-1 to TRBJ1-1, with D perhaps TRBD1 (5 bases). Source material: peripheral blood. Here the CDR3 reads CASSQISGRDCFF. As DNA, the CDR3 is TGCGCCAGCAGCCAAATTTCCGGTAGGGACTGCTTCTTT.